The 32 T cell receptor beta chains presented below share a single source sample, sequenced in a study of CD4 T cells in relation to SARS-CoV-2 and coronaviruses. Produced via immunoSEQ multiplex PCR; TCRdb's table is partial and in-frame only. The sample carries some 19,000 clones, 77% recorded once. Antigens of these TCRs are unknown. CD4+ T cells from unexposed donors were obtained before the COVID-19 pandemic (2011-2018). The cells were cultured for about ten days before CD4+ T cells were isolated. The sample taken for sequencing was CD4+ T cells from PBMCs, cultured in vitro. The receptors derive from a human donor in good health.

The chain joins TRBV6-5 to TRBJ1-4; 8 nucleotides line up with TRBD1. The CDR3 consists of 15 residues. The V gene's germline CDR1 is MNHEY and CDR2 SVGAGI. V was clipped by 6 bases and J by 5 bases; unmatched bases: 8. The CDR3 DNA reads as TGTGCCAGCAGCCCCGGGACAGGCCAAAATGAAAAACTGTTTTTT. Protein product: CASSPGTGQNEKLFF.

The chain links TRBV13 to TRBJ2-1; 8 bases are shared with TRBD2. The length of the CDR3 is 14 residues. Germline CDR1 and CDR2: PRHDT and FYEKMQ (reference sequence). With V trimmed by 5 bases and J by 9 bases, 9 bases remained unmatched. The CDR3 DNA reads as TGTGCCAGCAGCCCCAGGACTAGCTGGGCTGAGCAGTTCTTC. Amino acid sequence: CASSPRTSWAEQFF.

V usage is TRBV5-1 and J usage is TRBJ2-1, with D possibly being TRBD2 (6 bases). V lost 3 bases and J 1 base, leaving 17 bases between the germline ends. The germline V gene encodes CDR1 SGHRS and CDR2 YFSETQ. This CDR3 is 17 amino acids long. In DNA form, the CDR3 reads TGCGCCAGCAGCTCGGGGGTGAGGGCCGGGTCCTACAATGAGCAGTTCTTC. This encodes CASSSGVRAGSYNEQFF.

The V gene is TRBV5-1, the J gene TRBJ2-3; 16 bases fit TRBD2. The germline gives CDR1 SGHRS, CDR2 YFSETQ. There are 16 residues in the CDR3. The junction had 5 bases not matched to a gene; V was cut back by 5 bases and J by 5 bases. The CDR3 loop reads CASSSGLAGGEDTQYF. In nucleotides, the CDR3 is TGCGCCAGCAGTTCGGGACTAGCGGGGGGGGAAGATACGCAGTATTTT. Full variable domain (remainder filled in from reference TRBV5-1 and TRBJ2-3): KAGVTQTPRYLIKTRGQQVTLSCSPISGHRSVSWYQQTPGQGLQFLFEYFSETQRNKGNFPGRFSGRQFSNSRSEMNVSTLELGDSALYLCASSSGLAGGEDTQYFGPGTRLTVL.

This clone was observed a handful of times. The chain uses TRBV27 and TRBJ2-7; D is possibly TRBD1 (6 bases). Trimming stripped 3 bases from V and 7 bases from J, with 13 bases between. The length of the CDR3 is 13 residues. Germline CDR1 reads MNHEY; CDR2 reads SMNVEV (reference sequence). CDR3 DNA: TGTGCCAGCAGTTTCTCGGGACATGGAGAGCAGTACTTC. This encodes CASSFSGHGEQYF.

The chain uses TRBV7-2 and TRBJ1-2, with TRBD1 as a possible D gene (6 bases). Germline V CDR1 and CDR2: SGHTA, FQGNSA. Trimming removed 5 bases from V and 8 bases from J, with 21 bases in between. The CDR3 consists of 15 residues. The CDR3 spells CASSPQGTLGGGYTF. CDR3 nucleotide sequence: TGTGCCAGCAGCCCGCAGGGGACCCTCGGTGGGGGCTACACCTTC. The full variable domain, rest sourced from reference TRBV7-2 and TRBJ1-2, is GAGVSQSPSNKVTEKGKDVELRCDPISGHTALYWYRQSLGQGLEFLIYFQGNSAPDKSGLPSDRFSAERTGGSVSTLTIQRTQQEDSAVYLCASSPQGTLGGGYTFGSGTRLTVV.

V gene TRBV19 combines with J gene TRBJ2-3; perhaps TRBD2 as D (5 bases). The germline gives CDR1 LNHDA, CDR2 SQIVND (reference sequence). This CDR3 has 12 amino acids. V was cut by 6 bases and J by 6 bases, with 10 bases left in between. The CDR3 bases are TGTGCCAGTAGCCTAGCTGCCGATACGCAGTATTTT. Its translation: CASSLAADTQYF.

The rearrangement joins TRBV7-3 to TRBJ2-1; the match to TRBD2 covers 8 bases. Germline CDR1 reads SGHTA; CDR2 reads FQGTGA. The CDR3 runs to 15 residues. V dropped 5 bases and J dropped 8; count of bases not matched to a gene: 11. CDR3: CASSEPGLGIDEQFF. Here the CDR3 DNA reads TGTGCCAGCAGCGAACCGGGACTAGGGATCGATGAGCAGTTCTTC.

The genes are TRBV6-2 or TRBV6-3 and TRBJ2-5; the match to TRBD2 covers 12 bases. CDR3 size: 16 residues. From germline, CDR1 is MNHEY and CDR2 SVGEGT. The J segment lost 3 bases and the V segment lost 2 bases, leaving 4 bases of the junction unmatched. The CDR3 nucleotides read TGTGCCAGCAGTTACACTAGCGGGAGGAGGGAAGAGACCCAGTACTTC. This codes for CASSYTSGRREETQYF.

The table lists this clone with a few counts. V usage is TRBV29-1 and J usage is TRBJ1-6; D is perhaps TRBD1 (6 bases). Per germline, CDR1 SQVTM and CDR2 ANQGSEA. Between the trimmed V and J ends, which lost 5 bases and 8 bases, there was a span of 13 bases. The CDR3 length is 13 residues. As DNA, the CDR3 is TGCAGCGTTCAACAGGGAGCCTATTCACCCCTCCACTTT. The encoded protein is CSVQQGAYSPLHF.

The rearrangement uses TRBV29-1 and TRBJ2-3; 7 bases fit TRBD1. Germline values: CDR1 SQVTM, CDR2 ANQGSEA. V lost 6 bases to trimming and J lost 1 base; unmatched junction nucleotides: 4. The CDR3 spans 13 residues. The CDR3: CSVRQGGTDTQYF. The DNA of the CDR3 is TGCAGCGTGAGACAGGGAGGCACAGATACGCAGTATTTT.

This clone has a handful of counts. This chain uses TRBV13 with TRBJ2-1; the D gene is possibly TRBD2 (6 bases). The CDR3 loop spans 16 amino acids. Germline V CDR1 and CDR2: PRHDT, FYEKMQ (reference sequence). The V and J ends lost 1 base and 10 bases respectively, with 20 bases between them. This CDR3 is CASSLALGGFEGEQFF. The CDR3 DNA is TGTGCCAGCAGCTTAGCTCTGGGGGGTTTCGAGGGGGAGCAGTTCTTC.

V is TRBV11-2 and J is TRBJ2-7, with 8 bases aligning to TRBD1. Germline values: CDR1 SGHAT, CDR2 FQNNGV. This CDR3 is 15 amino acids long. J was trimmed by 3 bases and V by 1 base; bases with no gene match: 5. The CDR3 nucleotides are TGTGCCAGCAGCTTAGCCGCAGGGGGCCTCTACGAGCAGTACTTC. Its protein is CASSLAAGGLYEQYF.

The chain has TRBV9 and TRBJ2-3, with D perhaps assigned TRBD1 or TRBD2 (7 bases each). Looked up from germline, CDR1 is SGDLS and CDR2 is YYNGEE. There are 15 residues in the CDR3. Trimming removed 3 bases from V and 1 base from J, with 12 bases in between. DNA of the CDR3: TGTGCCAGCAGCGAGGGGGCGGGAGGCACAGATACGCAGTATTTT. This encodes CASSEGAGGTDTQYF.

This clone was observed a handful of times. This chain joins TRBV2 and TRBJ2-7; D might be TRBD2 (6 bases). CDR3 length equals 12 residues. Looked up from germline, CDR1 is SNHLY and CDR2 is FYNNEI. The V gene lost 11 bases and the J gene lost 1 base, with 12 bases spanning the gap. This chain's CDR3 is CAGVGGSYEQYF. CDR3 DNA: TGTGCCGGTGTCGGGGGTTCCTACGAGCAGTACTTC.

This clone has just a few counts. This rearrangement joins TRBV2 to TRBJ1-2, with 8 bases lining up with TRBD1. Germline-derived CDR1 and CDR2 are SNHLY and FYNNEI. The CDR3 runs to 15 residues. Trimming cost V 5 bases and J 3 bases; bases outside gene matches: 8. CDR3 DNA sequence: TGTGCCAGCAGTACCGACAGGGGTGATCACTATGGCTACACCTTC. It encodes CASSTDRGDHYGYTF.

CDR3 sequence: CASSLAGNEQFF. As DNA, the CDR3 is TGTGCCAGCAGCTTAGCGGGCAATGAGCAGTTCTTC. V gene TRBV11-2 combines with J gene TRBJ2-1; D gene ambiguous. Between the trimmed V and J ends, which lost 1 base and 6 bases, there was a span of 4 bases. Germline V gene data show CDR1 as SGHAT and CDR2 as FQNNGV. There are 12 residues in the CDR3.

V gene TRBV7-2 combines with J gene TRBJ2-1, with 7 bases that match TRBD1. This CDR3 spans 16 amino acids. Germline-derived CDR1 and CDR2 are SGHTA and FQGNSA. V lost 0 bases and J lost 2; bases outside the gene matches: 4. For the CDR3, the DNA is TGTGCCAGCAGCTTAGCGGACAGGCTACCCTACAATGAGCAGTTCTTC. Translated, it gives CASSLADRLPYNEQFF.

This chain links TRBV5-1 with TRBJ2-1; possible D gene TRBD2, 5 bases. The CDR3 consists of 16 residues. The germline V gene has CDR1 SGHRS and CDR2 YFSETQ. V lost 0 bases and J lost 6, with 16 bases in between. CDR3 protein: CASSLAAAARGNEQFF. CDR3 nucleotide sequence: TGCGCCAGCAGCTTGGCCGCGGCGGCCCGGGGCAATGAGCAGTTCTTC.

The sample holds one count of this clone. The gene calls are TRBV30 and TRBJ2-3; D unresolved. Germline CDR1 is GTSNPN and CDR2 is SVGIG (reference sequence). CDR3 length: 12 amino acids. The ends were cut back, 4 bases at V and 4 bases at J, with 9 bases in the middle. This CDR3 reads CAWTRLADTQYF. CDR3 in DNA: TGTGCCTGGACTAGGTTGGCAGATACGCAGTATTTT.

This clone was seen once. The rearrangement joins TRBV6-5 to TRBJ2-5, with TRBD1 identical over 9 bases. Trimming removed 7 bases from V and 0 bases from J; junction bases left unmatched: 6. CDR3 length equals 15 residues. CDR1 MNHEY and CDR2 SVGAGI come from the germline V gene. CDR3 bases: TGTGCCAGCAACCCACAGGGGGCCTACCAAGAGACCCAGTACTTC. Translated: CASNPQGAYQETQYF.

The rearrangement links TRBV12-3 or TRBV12-4 to TRBJ1-2; no reliable D call. Trimming stripped 5 bases from V and 8 bases from J, with 15 bases between. The CDR3 runs to 13 residues. The CDR3 DNA reads TGTGCCAGCAGTCCACGGGGAGTGTCGGGCTACACCTTC. Translated: CASSPRGVSGYTF.

This chain links TRBV25-1 with TRBJ2-1; 7 bases map to TRBD2. Trimming cost V 3 bases and J 8 bases; bases outside gene matches: 10. There are 15 residues in the CDR3. Germline V gives CDR1 MGHDK, CDR2 SYGVNS. The CDR3 is CASSEAAGRFDEQFF. CDR3 nucleotide sequence: TGTGCCAGCAGTGAGGCAGCGGGAAGATTTGATGAGCAGTTCTTC.

This clone was detected only once. V usage is TRBV6-2 or TRBV6-3 and J usage is TRBJ1-5; 10 nucleotides align to TRBD1. CDR3 length: 14 residues. Looked up from germline, CDR1 is MNHEY and CDR2 is SVGEGT. J lost 2 bases, V lost 6 bases, and 1 base had no gene match. Here the CDR3 DNA reads TGTGCCAGCAGCGGGACAGGGGGCAATCAGCCCCAGCATTTT. Its protein is CASSGTGGNQPQHF.

The rearrangement uses TRBV5-1 and TRBJ1-3; D remains unclear. Between the trimmed V and J ends, which lost 0 bases and 3 bases, there was a span of 10 bases. Germline V gives CDR1 SGHRS, CDR2 YFSETQ. This CDR3 has 15 amino acids. The CDR3 is CASSLEAAGGNTIYF. The CDR3 coding sequence is TGCGCCAGCAGCTTGGAGGCGGCCGGTGGAAACACCATATATTTT.

V is TRBV6-5 and J is TRBJ1-5, with D unclear. CDR3 length: 14 residues. The V gene's germline CDR1 is MNHEY and CDR2 SVGAGI. Trimming took off 2 bases at V and 6 bases at J, with 11 bases between the two ends. In nucleotides, the CDR3 is TGTGCCAGCAGTTACCTGGGGTTGGGTCAGCCCCAGCATTTT. The encoded protein is CASSYLGLGQPQHF.

In its sample, this clone was seen once. The V and J genes are TRBV19 and TRBJ1-2, with D possibly being TRBD1 (5 bases). The V and J ends lost 8 bases and 5 bases respectively, with 15 bases between them. The CDR3 runs to 13 residues. Germline V lookup: CDR1 LNHDA, CDR2 SQIVND (reference sequence). The CDR3 nucleotides read TGTGCCAGTTGGGACGAAAGATTATATGGCTACACCTTC. Translated: CASWDERLYGYTF. Full variable domain (missing parts from reference TRBV19 and TRBJ1-2): DGGITQSPKYLFRKEGQNVTLSCEQNLNHDAMYWYRQDPGQGLRLIYYSQIVNDFQKGDIAEGYSVSREKKESFPLTVTSAQKNPTAFYLCASWDERLYGYTFGSGTRLTVV.

This sequence joins TRBV4-1 and TRBJ2-1, with 9 bases aligning to TRBD2. Germline V lookup: CDR1 MGHRA, CDR2 YSYEKL. CDR3 length equals 15 residues. V trimming: 1 base; J trimming: 10 bases; junction bases outside the gene matches: 8. CDR3 residues: CASSQGGGRAREQFF. CDR3 DNA: TGCGCCAGCAGCCAAGGAGGCGGGAGGGCACGGGAGCAGTTCTTC.

This chain joins TRBV4-3 and TRBJ1-3; D unclear. This CDR3 comprises 17 residues. CDR1 is LGHNA, CDR2 YSLEER, per germline. V lost 0 bases to trimming and J lost 0 bases, with 12 bases between them. CDR3 region: CASSQDWEPNSGNTIYF. In nucleotides, the CDR3 is TGCGCCAGCAGCCAAGATTGGGAACCGAACTCTGGAAACACCATATATTTT.

The chain couples TRBV5-1 to TRBJ2-1, with a tentative D call TRBD2 (5 bases). The CDR3 length is 14 residues. Trimming removed 5 bases at V and 2 bases at J, with 11 bases between. Germline V gene lookup returns CDR1 SGHRS and CDR2 YFSETQ. CDR3 coding DNA: TGCGCCAGCAGTGTCGCGGAGGCCTACAATGAGCAGTTCTTC. Translating gives CASSVAEAYNEQFF.

V gene TRBV3-1 (or the pseudogene TRBV3-2) combines with J gene TRBJ1-2; 9 nucleotides agree with TRBD1. With V trimmed by 3 bases and J by 7 bases, 0 bases remained unmatched. Per the germline V gene, CDR1 is LGHDT and CDR2 is YNNKEL (reference sequence). The CDR3 is 12 residues long. CDR3 nucleotide sequence: TGTGCCAGCAGCCAGGACAGGGGTGGCTACACCTTC. This codes for CASSQDRGGYTF.

The chain couples TRBV19 to TRBJ1-2, with TRBD1 as a possible D gene (6 bases). The CDR3 is 14 amino acids. Germline assignment: CDR1 LNHDA and CDR2 SQIVND (reference sequence). The V gene lost 4 bases and the J gene lost 2 bases, with 11 bases spanning the gap. CDR3 coding DNA: TGTGCCAGTAGTAAGCGGACAGCGAACTATGGCTACACCTTC. Its protein product is CASSKRTANYGYTF. The full variable domain, its missing parts supplied by reference TRBV19 and TRBJ1-2, is DGGITQSPKYLFRKEGQNVTLSCEQNLNHDAMYWYRQDPGQGLRLIYYSQIVNDFQKGDIAEGYSVSREKKESFPLTVTSAQKNPTAFYLCASSKRTANYGYTFGSGTRLTVV.